Below, one T cell receptor (beta chain) is given with its context. This entry is derived from a study of blood T cell repertoires in COVID-19. At the level of the study: Nucleic acid was either cDNA or gDNA, and it came from T cells, B-cell-depleted T cells, or PBMCs.

Per the authors' pipeline: For nucleated cells, counts were estimated from reference gene primer amplification. Data came from immunoSEQ multiplex PCR; TCRdb stores just in-frame clones and leaves some out. V, J and clone size are those of that table, while D and trimming were read from the DNA. The sample lists 160,000 or so clones, approximately 83% occurring once. There are 14 residues in the CDR3. The V gene lost 5 bases and the J gene lost 0 bases, with 5 bases spanning the gap. Looked up from germline, CDR1 is SGHAT and CDR2 is FQNNGV. The chain couples TRBV11-2 to TRBJ2-6; D ambiguous. Sequencing was done on a sample of peripheral blood. The receptor was isolated from a human donor in a cohort sampled during active COVID-19. The CDR3 is CASSPSSGANVLTF. As DNA, the CDR3 is TGTGCCAGCAGCCCCTCCTCTGGGGCCAACGTCCTGACTTTC.